These 29 T cell receptor beta chains came from one sample sequenced in a study of CD8 T cells in ankylosing spondylitis. Overall study results and limits: A TCR beta motif made of about 8 highly homologous variants seemed typical of ankylosing spondylitis blood.

TCRdb itself ran the 5' RACE reads through MiXCR, one entry per CDR3 protein. In the table there are about 510,000 distinct CDR3 sequences, approximately 5% of which are singletons. Their antigen targets remain unknown. Sequencing was done on a sample of blood, either unsorted or a sorted T cell fraction (not recorded which). The receptor set was obtained from a male donor with ankylosing spondylitis.

This clonotype was picked up many times. The V gene is TRBV6-1, the J gene TRBJ1-1, with 9 bases matching TRBD1. Germline CDR1 MNHNS, CDR2 SASEGT. With V trimmed by 4 bases and J by 3 bases, 6 bases remained unmatched. The CDR3 is 15 amino acids. The CDR3 nucleotides are TGTGCCAGCAGTGTACAGGGGGCGCTTTACACTGAAGCTTTCTTT. It yields the protein CASSVQGALYTEAFF.

This clonotype has at least ten counts. The V gene is TRBV10-2, the J gene TRBJ2-7, with no clear D. Germline V lookup: CDR1 WSHSY, CDR2 SAAADI. The CDR3 consists of 13 residues. V dropped 6 bases and J dropped 5 bases, with 14 bases sitting between them. DNA of the CDR3: TGCGCCAGCAGGGGTGGGCTAACCAACGAGCAGTACTTC. It translates to CASRGGLTNEQYF.

The sample holds many counts of this clonotype. The chain joins TRBV7-9 to TRBJ2-5; D not certain. Germline V gene lookup returns CDR1 SEHNR and CDR2 FQNEAQ (reference sequence). There are 16 residues in the CDR3. The germline V and J ends were trimmed by 2 bases and 3 bases, with 16 bases remaining between them. The DNA of the CDR3 is TGTGCCAGCAGCTTAACTGGCGGCGAGAGGAAAGAGACCCAGTACTTC. This sequence encodes CASSLTGGERKETQYF.

This clonotype was counted only a few times. The rearrangement uses TRBV12-3 or TRBV12-4 and TRBJ2-3, with 7 bases matching TRBD2. This CDR3 is 15 amino acids long. Trimming cost V 7 bases and J 5 bases; bases outside gene matches: 12. CDR3 loop: CASTSPLALGDTQYF. The DNA for the CDR3 is TGTGCCAGCACCTCCCCACTAGCGTTGGGAGATACGCAGTATTTT.

The chain couples TRBV7-8 to TRBJ2-3; tentative D call: TRBD1 (6 bases). V shed 3 bases and J shed 4 bases, with 14 bases lying between them. CDR3 size: 15 residues. Germline V lookup: CDR1 SGHVS, CDR2 FQNEAQ. This CDR3 reads CASSFEPRQADTQYF. The CDR3 DNA reads as TGTGCCAGCAGCTTTGAACCTCGACAGGCAGATACGCAGTATTTT.

This clonotype was recorded at least ten times. The chain joins TRBV29-1 to TRBJ1-1, with TRBD1 matching over 7 bases. This CDR3 is 14 amino acids long. From germline, CDR1 is SQVTM and CDR2 ANQGSEA. V trimming: 7 bases; J trimming: 3 bases; junction bases outside the gene matches: 11. The CDR3 reads CSGGRQGTDTEAFF. The CDR3 nucleotides are TGCAGCGGCGGCAGACAGGGAACCGACACTGAAGCTTTCTTT.

A few counts support this clonotype. The chain is built from TRBV14 and TRBJ2-1; D may be TRBD2 (5 bases). From germline, CDR1 is SGHDN and CDR2 FVKESK. The V end lost 0 bases, the J end lost 4 bases, and 16 bases lay between the germline ends. The CDR3 covers 17 residues. CDR3 bases: TGTGCCAGCAGCCAAGATCAGGTCACTAGTGGGTACAATGAGCAGTTCTTC. This gives the protein CASSQDQVTSGYNEQFF.

Many counts were recorded for this clonotype. The chain is built from TRBV5-6 and TRBJ2-1; possible D gene TRBD1, 5 bases. Germline loops: CDR1 SGHDT, CDR2 YYEEEE. This CDR3 contains 14 residues. The V end was cut by 4 bases, the J end by 2 bases, with 10 bases between. This chain's CDR3 is CASSGDSTYNEQFF. CDR3 sequence (DNA): TGTGCCAGCAGCGGAGACAGTACCTACAATGAGCAGTTCTTC.

This clonotype occurred a few times. The chain links TRBV7-8 to TRBJ2-3; maybe TRBD1 (5 bases). Trimming cost V 1 base and J 1 base, with 15 bases left between them. Germline CDR1 and CDR2: SGHVS and FQNEAQ. The CDR3 sequence is 17 residues long. CDR3 sequence: CASSLVGVLLGTDTQYF. CDR3 nucleotide sequence: TGTGCCAGCAGCTTAGTAGGGGTCCTCCTCGGCACAGATACGCAGTATTTT.

This chain joins TRBV6-2 or TRBV6-3 and TRBJ2-1; D possibly corresponds to TRBD2 (6 bases). Germline V gene data show CDR1 as MNHEY and CDR2 as SVGEGT. This CDR3 is 14 amino acids long. V gave up 8 bases and J gave up 0 bases, with 11 bases separating them. The CDR3: CASGAGSSYNEQFF. CDR3 bases: TGTGCCAGCGGGGCGGGGAGCTCCTACAATGAGCAGTTCTTC.

This clonotype was counted at least ten times. The CDR3 region is CSAGDLYNYGYTF. CDR3 DNA: TGCAGCGCCGGTGACCTTTATAACTATGGCTACACCTTC. The V call is TRBV20-1, the J call TRBJ1-2; D gene unclear. The CDR3 length is 13 residues. Germline CDR1 reads DFQATT; CDR2 reads SNEGSKA (reference sequence).

This clonotype turned up a few times. The chain couples TRBV18 to TRBJ2-3; TRBD1 agrees at 8 bases. Trimming took 5 bases from V and 3 from J; bases not matched to a gene: 7. The germline V gene has CDR1 KGHSH and CDR2 LQKENI. The CDR3 contains 15 residues. CDR3 DNA sequence: TGTGCCAGCTCAACGACAGGGGACGGGACAGATACGCAGTATTTT. Encoded protein: CASSTTGDGTDTQYF.

This clonotype was observed a handful of times. V gene TRBV7-9 combines with J gene TRBJ1-2; maybe TRBD1 (5 bases). The CDR3 spans 13 residues. V was pared by 2 bases and J by 7 bases, with 11 bases between. Germline values: CDR1 SEHNR, CDR2 FQNEAQ (reference sequence). The CDR3 DNA is TGTGCCAGCAGCTTACAGGGTATCAGTGGCTACACCTTC. Its translation is CASSLQGISGYTF.

This clonotype was seen ten or more times. The gene calls are TRBV28 and TRBJ2-5; possibly TRBD1 for D (5 bases). Germline CDR1 and CDR2: MDHEN and SYDVKM. Trimming stripped 8 bases from V and 4 bases from J, with 11 bases between. The CDR3 runs 12 residues. The CDR3, as DNA: TGTGCCAGCGAAGGGGTTGGAGAGACCCAGTACTTC. Translated, it gives CASEGVGETQYF.

CDR3 nucleotide sequence: TGTGCCAGCAGCTTTGGGTGGGGCACCGCGAGCTCCTACAATGAGCAGTTCTTC. Translated: CASSFGWGTASSYNEQFF. This chain connects TRBV11-2 to TRBJ2-1; possibly TRBD1 for D (5 bases). V gave up 3 bases and J gave up 0 bases, with 18 bases separating them. CDR3 size: 18 residues. Germline CDR1 is SGHAT and CDR2 is FQNNGV.

This clonotype showed up just a few times. The chain combines TRBV20-1 with TRBJ2-1, with a possible D match to TRBD2 (6 bases). Germline CDR1 DFQATT, CDR2 SNEGSKA (reference sequence). There are 14 residues in the CDR3. V lost 3 bases and J lost 9, with 18 bases in between. The CDR3 here is CSARTERGWAEQFF. Written as DNA, the CDR3 is TGCAGTGCTAGGACCGAACGGGGGTGGGCTGAGCAGTTCTTC.

The sample holds many counts of this clonotype. The gene calls are TRBV9 and TRBJ2-4; 8 bases are a match to TRBD2. Germline V lookup: CDR1 SGDLS, CDR2 YYNGEE. V was clipped by 1 base and J by 6 bases; unmatched bases: 6. There are 15 residues in the CDR3. The CDR3 spells CASSVTGLGRNIQYF. The CDR3 coding sequence is TGTGCCAGCAGCGTAACGGGACTAGGCCGAAACATTCAGTACTTC.

In its sample, this clonotype was seen many times. V gene TRBV7-9 combines with J gene TRBJ2-7; D not resolved. From germline, CDR1 is SEHNR and CDR2 FQNEAQ (reference sequence). The CDR3 runs 13 residues. V lost 1 base and J lost 6, with 10 bases in between. The CDR3 sequence is CASSLEVLGEQYF. CDR3 nucleotides: TGTGCCAGCAGCTTAGAGGTCCTTGGCGAGCAGTACTTC.

The CDR3 DNA sequence: TGTGCCAGCAGTATCTTCACAGATACGCAGTATTTT. It codes for CASSIFTDTQYF. The chain uses TRBV28 and TRBJ2-3; D gene unclear. The V end was cut by 5 bases, the J end by 2 bases, with 5 bases between. Germline V gene sequence: CDR1 MDHEN, CDR2 SYDVKM. This CDR3 has 12 amino acids.

This clonotype occurred many times. The V gene is TRBV5-1, the J gene TRBJ1-2; D is unclear. CDR3 length: 16 residues. The germline V and J ends were trimmed by 5 bases and 0 bases, with 17 bases remaining between them. Germline CDR1 reads SGHRS; CDR2 reads YFSETQ. This chain's CDR3 is CASSGVGMPTNYGYTF. The DNA of the CDR3 is TGCGCCAGCAGTGGCGTCGGGATGCCGACTAACTATGGCTACACCTTC.

This clonotype was picked up many times. The rearrangement links TRBV29-1 to TRBJ2-5, with a weak D call TRBD2 (6 bases). The V and J ends lost 0 bases and 3 bases respectively, with 23 bases between them. Germline V gene sequence: CDR1 SQVTM, CDR2 ANQGSEA. The length of the CDR3 is 18 residues. The CDR3 coding sequence is TGCAGCGTTGAAGATCCGCGGTTCAGCGGGCTCTTCAAAGAGACCCAGTACTTC. This sequence encodes CSVEDPRFSGLFKETQYF.

In this sample, this clonotype turned up many times. The rearrangement uses TRBV7-2 and TRBJ2-7; TRBD2 matches 12 bases. The CDR3 extends over 16 amino acids. Germline CDR1 and CDR2: SGHTA and FQGNSA. The junction had 11 bases not matched to a gene; V was cut back by 5 bases and J by 6 bases. The CDR3 loop reads CASSPSRLAGVVEQYF. The CDR3 DNA reads TGTGCCAGCAGCCCCTCCCGACTAGCGGGAGTGGTCGAGCAGTACTTC.

This clonotype was observed many times. The chain combines TRBV12-3 or TRBV12-4 with TRBJ2-1; D is uncertain. The V gene lost 3 bases and the J gene lost 8 bases, with 17 bases spanning the gap. The CDR3 contains 15 residues. As DNA, the CDR3 is TGTGCCAGCAGTTTGAAGGGTACGGAAATCGATGAGCAGTTCTTC. Residues: CASSLKGTEIDEQFF.

This clonotype was recorded at least ten times. The chain uses TRBV29-1 and TRBJ2-5; TRBD2 matches at 9 bases. Germline CDR1 is SQVTM and CDR2 is ANQGSEA. This CDR3 contains 15 residues. With 5 bases clipped from V and 5 bases from J, the junction kept 12 bases outside the gene matches. The CDR3 region is CSVRGLAGEGETQYF. DNA of the CDR3: TGCAGCGTTCGGGGTTTAGCGGGAGAGGGGGAGACCCAGTACTTC.

This clonotype was counted a few times. The chain uses TRBV7-2 and TRBJ2-1; TRBD2 matches at 7 bases. CDR1 is SGHTA and CDR2 is FQGNSA in the germline V gene. The junction had 14 bases not matched to a gene; V was cut back by 5 bases and J by 7 bases. There are 16 residues in the CDR3. The CDR3 protein is CASSPQSGILGNEQFF. CDR3 sequence (DNA): TGTGCCAGCAGCCCGCAGAGCGGGATCCTGGGGAATGAGCAGTTCTTC.

This clonotype was recorded at least ten times. The CDR3 protein is CASHVAGGPMETQYF. CDR3 nucleotide sequence: TGTGCCAGCCATGTTGCGGGAGGGCCGATGGAGACCCAGTACTTC. This chain uses TRBV28 with TRBJ2-5; 9 bases match TRBD2. Germline values: CDR1 MDHEN, CDR2 SYDVKM. CDR3 length: 15 amino acids. Trimming removed 8 bases from V and 5 bases from J; junction bases left unmatched: 12.

This clonotype was recorded at least ten times. The chain uses TRBV12-3 or TRBV12-4 and TRBJ2-5; 8 bases line up with TRBD2. V trimming: 6 bases; J trimming: 3 bases; junction bases outside the gene matches: 6. The CDR3 runs to 14 residues. Written as DNA, the CDR3 is TGTGCCAGCAGACGCGACGGGGGGGAAGAGACCCAGTACTTC. Its translation: CASRRDGGEETQYF.

The table lists this clonotype with many counts. V is TRBV11-2 and J is TRBJ2-2, with 8 positions matching TRBD1. Trimming removed 6 bases from V and 4 bases from J; junction bases left unmatched: 7. This CDR3 is 15 amino acids long. Germline assignment: CDR1 SGHAT and CDR2 FQNNGV. The CDR3 DNA reads as TGTGCCAGCAGTTCCGACAGGGGTAGCACCGGGGAGCTGTTTTTT. As protein: CASSSDRGSTGELFF.

This clonotype appeared many times. The chain uses TRBV7-9 and TRBJ1-2; TRBD1 matches at 7 bases. V lost 5 bases to trimming and J lost 8 bases; unmatched junction nucleotides: 8. The CDR3 totals 13 residues. Germline V gene sequence: CDR1 SEHNR, CDR2 FQNEAQ (reference sequence). This CDR3 reads CASSQRDSSGYTF. DNA of the CDR3: TGTGCCAGCAGCCAACGGGACAGTTCAGGCTACACCTTC.